Described below is a single T cell receptor (beta chain) sequence and its context. Its antigen is as yet unknown. As for time point: pre-treatment sample, taken before nivolumab and TIL therapy. Pleural nodules or supraclavicular lymph nodes made up most of the excised metastases sampled. This sample was included in a study of TIL therapy for anti-PD-1-resistant metastatic lung cancer. The study's findings and limits: Many TIL product clones were absent from baseline tumor, suggesting clonal contraction.

Sequencing used immunoSEQ v3. The data were produced by immunoSEQ multiplex PCR, yet TCRdb's version contains in-frame clones alone and is incomplete. This sample carries 25,000 to 30,000 clones, approximately 57% of them seen once, and the ten largest clones take 15% to 20%. The TCR was taken from a woman aged 25-85 years with non-small cell lung cancer. The source was tumor tissue, collected at baseline.

DNA of the CDR3: TGCGCCAGCAGCCCCGGACAGCGGACATCGTTGGAGCAGTTCTTC. Protein sequence: CASSPGQRTSLEQFF. The rearrangement links TRBV5-1 to TRBJ2-1, with D maybe TRBD1 (6 bases). The germline V gene has CDR1 SGHRS and CDR2 YFSETQ. V shed 4 bases and J shed 10 bases, with 21 bases lying between them. The CDR3 covers 15 residues.